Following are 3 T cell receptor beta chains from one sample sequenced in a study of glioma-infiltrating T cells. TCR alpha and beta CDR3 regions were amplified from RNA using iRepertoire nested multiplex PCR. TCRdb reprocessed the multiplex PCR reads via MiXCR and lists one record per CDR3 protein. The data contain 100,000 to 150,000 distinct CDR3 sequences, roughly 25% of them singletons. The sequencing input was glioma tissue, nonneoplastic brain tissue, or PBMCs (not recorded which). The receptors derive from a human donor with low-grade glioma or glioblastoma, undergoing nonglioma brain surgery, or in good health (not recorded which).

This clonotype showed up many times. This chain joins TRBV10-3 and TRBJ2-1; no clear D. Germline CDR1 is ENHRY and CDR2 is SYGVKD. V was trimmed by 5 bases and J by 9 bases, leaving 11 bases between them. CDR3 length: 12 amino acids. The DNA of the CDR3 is TGTGCCATCAGTCCTTCAGAAGGTGAGCAGTTCTTC. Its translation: CAISPSEGEQFF.

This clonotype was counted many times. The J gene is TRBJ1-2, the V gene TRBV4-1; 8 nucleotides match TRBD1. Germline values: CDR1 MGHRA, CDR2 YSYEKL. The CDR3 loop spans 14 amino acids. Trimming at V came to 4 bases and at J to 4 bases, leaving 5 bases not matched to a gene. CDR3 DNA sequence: TGCGCCAGCAGCCGGGGGACAGGCTCCTATGGCTACACCTTC. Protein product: CASSRGTGSYGYTF.

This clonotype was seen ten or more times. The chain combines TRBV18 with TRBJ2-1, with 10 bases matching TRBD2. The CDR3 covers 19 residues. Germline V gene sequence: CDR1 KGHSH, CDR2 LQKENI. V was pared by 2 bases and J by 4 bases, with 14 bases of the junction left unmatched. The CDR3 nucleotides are TGTGCCAGCTCACCAAGGCGGCTAGCGGGAGATTCCCCGTACAATGAGCAGTTCTTC. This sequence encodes CASSPRRLAGDSPYNEQFF. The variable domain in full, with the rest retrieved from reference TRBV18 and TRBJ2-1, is NAGVMQNPRHLVRRRGQEARLRCSPMKGHSHVYWYRQLPEEGLKFMVYLQKENIIDESGMPKERFSAEFPKEGPSILRIQQVVRGDSAAYFCASSPRRLAGDSPYNEQFFGPGTRLTVL.